This T cell receptor beta chain was captured in a study of early T cells in non-severe SARS-CoV-2 infection. Study-level results: VDJdb matching, biased toward anti-spike CD8 responses, missed private and CD4 specificities.

The CDR3 has 15 amino acids. Trimming removed 0 bases at V and 4 bases at J, with 15 bases between. Germline loops: CDR1 DFQATT, CDR2 SNEGSKA (reference sequence). In its sample, this clonotype ranks as medium-sized. Its specificity is unknown. TCRdb re-analysed the 5' RACE reads in MiXCR, keeping a single row per CDR3 protein. The sample consists of 25,000 to 35,000 distinct CDR3 sequences, 2.9% of them appearing once. The source is an adult who was a healthcare worker with PCR-confirmed SARS-CoV-2 infection or an uninfected control (not recorded which). Sequencing used whole blood. The genes are TRBV20-1 and TRBJ2-5, with D tentatively TRBD1 (6 bases). The CDR3 reads CSAREQHHRVETQYF. The CDR3 DNA reads TGCAGTGCTAGAGAACAACATCACAGGGTAGAGACCCAGTACTTC.